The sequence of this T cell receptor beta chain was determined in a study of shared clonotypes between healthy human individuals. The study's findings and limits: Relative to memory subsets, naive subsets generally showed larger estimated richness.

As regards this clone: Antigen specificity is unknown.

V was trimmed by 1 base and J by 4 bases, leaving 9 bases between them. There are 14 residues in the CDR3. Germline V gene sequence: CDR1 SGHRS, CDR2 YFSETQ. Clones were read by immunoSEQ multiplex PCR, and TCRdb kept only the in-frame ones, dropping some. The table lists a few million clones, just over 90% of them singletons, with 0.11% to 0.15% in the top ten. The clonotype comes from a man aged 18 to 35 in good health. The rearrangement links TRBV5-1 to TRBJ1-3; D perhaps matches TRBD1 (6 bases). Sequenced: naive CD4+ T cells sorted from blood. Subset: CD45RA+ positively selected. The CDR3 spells CASSLSGVGNTIYF. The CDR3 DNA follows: TGCGCCAGCAGCTTGTCAGGGGTCGGAAACACCATATATTTT.